The entry below gives a single T cell receptor (beta chain) sequence along with its context. Germline CDR1 reads MNHEY; CDR2 reads SVGAGI. CDR3 length equals 15 residues. V lost 5 bases to trimming and J lost 4 bases, with 15 bases between them. The method was immunoSEQ multiplex PCR; TCRdb's version includes in-frame clones alone and lacks a portion of them. This sample carries 250,000 to 300,000 clones, 90% of them seen once, and the ten largest clones take under 0.45%. Separate from the roughly 630-subject first cohort was the approximately 130-subject validation cohort, to which the donors belonged. This sample stems from a study of cytomegalovirus exposure and HLA in healthy donors.

This sequence was found in a woman aged 18-29 years in good health and CMV-seronegative. Sequencing input: PBMCs. This chain connects TRBV6-5 to TRBJ1-3; D is possibly TRBD1 (6 bases). CDR3 residues: CASSPTGSAGNTIYF. DNA for the CDR3: TGTGCCAGCAGTCCCACAGGGTCCGCGGGAAACACCATATATTTT.